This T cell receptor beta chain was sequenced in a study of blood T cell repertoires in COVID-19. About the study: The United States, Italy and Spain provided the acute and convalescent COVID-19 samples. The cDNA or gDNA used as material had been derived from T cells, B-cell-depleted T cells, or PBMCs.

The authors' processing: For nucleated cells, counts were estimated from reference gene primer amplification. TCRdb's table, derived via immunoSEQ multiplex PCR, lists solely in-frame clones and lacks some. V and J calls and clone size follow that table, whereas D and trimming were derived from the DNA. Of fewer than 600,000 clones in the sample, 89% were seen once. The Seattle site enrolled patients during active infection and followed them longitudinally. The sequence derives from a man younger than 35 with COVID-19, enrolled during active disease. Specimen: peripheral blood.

The CDR3 DNA is TGTGCCAGCAGTCAGGGTCCGAGCTCCTACGAGCAGTACTTC. Its translation: CASSQGPSSYEQYF. The gene calls are TRBV6-5 and TRBJ2-7, with a weak D call TRBD1 (5 bases). Trimming pared 5 bases from V and 0 bases from J, leaving 11 bases between. From germline, CDR1 is MNHEY and CDR2 SVGAGI. The CDR3 spans 14 residues.